This passage covers 30 T cell receptor beta chains from one sample sequenced in a study of T cells expressing NK-cell markers. TCRdb reprocessed the 5' RACE reads, keeping one entry per CDR3 protein, no DNA. The sample totals around 550,000 distinct CDR3 sequences; its top ten clones hold approximately 3.6%. Sequencing was done on a sample of blood T cells: a sorted CD56 or NKG2C T cell subset, CD4+ or CD8+ T cells, or bulk PBMC T cells (not recorded which). These receptors were taken from a man between 18 and 29 years old in good health.

The CDR3 spells CSVDRVAELSYEQYF. The chain uses TRBV29-1 and TRBJ2-7; the TRBD1 assignment by TCRdb is unverifiable without DNA. Germline CDR1 reads SQVTM; CDR2 reads ANQGSEA. The CDR3 extends over 15 amino acids.

The J gene is TRBJ2-7, the V gene TRBV7-8; TCRdb's D call, TRBD1, is unchecked because there is no DNA. CDR1 is SGHVS and CDR2 is FQNEAQ in the germline V gene. The CDR3 contains 15 residues. This chain's CDR3 is CASSSKSKTGGEQYF.

V is TRBV11-2 and J is TRBJ2-2. The CDR3 is 14 amino acids. Germline CDR1 reads SGHAT; CDR2 reads FQNNGV. Here the CDR3 reads CASSRQVAPGELFF.

This chain joins TRBV9 and TRBJ2-3; checking the TCRdb D call of TRBD2 is not possible without DNA. Germline CDR1 SGDLS, CDR2 YYNGEE. This CDR3 is built from 16 residues. CDR3 amino acids: CASSVSGRAGGDTQYF.

This sequence joins TRBV20-1 and TRBJ2-5; absent DNA, TCRdb's TRBD1 call cannot be checked. The CDR3 loop spans 14 amino acids. CDR1 and CDR2 from the germline V gene are DFQATT and SNEGSKA (reference sequence). The CDR3 reads CSARDLGASETQYF.

This rearrangement joins TRBV12-3 or TRBV12-4 to TRBJ2-3. The CDR3 covers 13 residues. The chain's CDR3 is CASSLRDPDTQYF.

The V gene is TRBV29-1, the J gene TRBJ2-2; the TCRdb D gene call, TRBD2, has no DNA to confirm it. Germline CDR1 and CDR2: SQVTM and ANQGSEA. This CDR3 is 16 amino acids long. The chain's CDR3 is CSVVPAGGQNTGELFF.

The genes are TRBV6-1 and TRBJ2-3; absent DNA, TCRdb's TRBD2 call cannot be checked. The CDR3 extends over 15 amino acids. Germline CDR1 reads MNHNS; CDR2 reads SASEGT. The CDR3 loop is CASREGLAGSDTQYF.

The chain couples TRBV12-3 or TRBV12-4 to TRBJ2-1; the TRBD1 assignment by TCRdb is unverifiable without DNA. The CDR3 loop spans 16 amino acids. CDR3 loop: CASSSHPGQAIFEQFF.

The V gene is TRBV12-3 or TRBV12-4, the J gene TRBJ1-5. There are 16 residues in the CDR3. The CDR3 loop reads CASSPSVWGTGQPQHF.

CDR3 residues: CSAVPSLAGVNTGELFF. The V call is TRBV20-1, the J call TRBJ2-2; lacking DNA, the TRBD2 call made by TCRdb goes unchecked. The CDR3 has 17 residues. The germline V gene has CDR1 DFQATT and CDR2 SNEGSKA (reference sequence).

The rearrangement uses TRBV6-2 or TRBV6-3 and TRBJ2-7; as DNA is missing, the TRBD1 call by TCRdb cannot be tested. Germline-derived CDR1 and CDR2 are MNHEY and SVGEGT. CDR3 length: 13 amino acids. CDR3 protein: CASSFGASYEQYF.

This chain links TRBV5-1 with TRBJ2-7; TCRdb names TRBD2, which stays unverified in the absence of DNA. The CDR3 extends over 15 amino acids. From germline, CDR1 is SGHRS and CDR2 YFSETQ. CDR3: CASSLDSGSLFEQYF. Supplemented by reference TRBV5-1 and TRBJ2-7, the full variable domain reads KAGVTQTPRYLIKTRGQQVTLSCSPISGHRSVSWYQQTPGQGLQFLFEYFSETQRNKGNFPGRFSGRQFSNSRSEMNVSTLELGDSALYLCASSLDSGSLFEQYFGPGTRLTVT.

This chain links TRBV7-9 with TRBJ2-1; TCRdb's D gene call, TRBD2, goes unchecked for lack of DNA. Germline loops: CDR1 SEHNR, CDR2 FQNEAQ (reference sequence). This CDR3 spans 15 amino acids. The CDR3: CASSILAGVVNEQFF.

The rearrangement uses TRBV10-3 and TRBJ2-7; TCRdb designates TRBD2, a call that cannot be tested without DNA. Germline V gene data show CDR1 as ENHRY and CDR2 as SYGVKD. CDR3 length equals 17 residues. This CDR3 is CAISTTLDYSTGYEQYF.

The chain links TRBV20-1 to TRBJ2-3; TCRdb lists TRBD1, though no DNA is available to test this call. The CDR3 is 16 amino acids. The germline V gene has CDR1 DFQATT and CDR2 SNEGSKA (reference sequence). This CDR3 is CSAAGQGASSTDTQYF.

The chain couples TRBV30 to TRBJ1-2. This CDR3 contains 14 residues. Germline V gene lookup returns CDR1 GTSNPN and CDR2 SVGIG (reference sequence). CDR3: CAWSLTTNNYGYTF. The whole variable domain, remainder taken from reference TRBV30 and TRBJ1-2, is SQTIHQWPATLVQPVGSPLSLECTVEGTSNPNLYWYRQAAGRGLQLLFYSVGIGQISSEVPQNLSASRPQDRQFILSSKKLLLSDSGFYLCAWSLTTNNYGYTFGSGTRLTVV.

The chain's CDR3 is CATSDKRQQRPDTQYF. V and J are TRBV24-1 and TRBJ2-3; there is no DNA to check the TCRdb D call of TRBD1. The V gene's germline CDR1 is KGHDR and CDR2 SFDVKD. CDR3 length: 16 residues.

J is TRBJ2-2 and V is TRBV6-2 or TRBV6-3. The CDR3 is made up of 12 amino acids. Germline V lookup: CDR1 MNHEY, CDR2 SVGEGT. The CDR3 reads CASTRDTGELFF.

The CDR3 sequence is CASSLATGVLGEQYF. The rearrangement links TRBV5-1 to TRBJ2-7. Germline V gene sequence: CDR1 SGHRS, CDR2 YFSETQ. This CDR3 spans 15 amino acids.

The rearrangement joins TRBV2 to TRBJ2-1; there is no DNA to check the TCRdb D call of TRBD1. This CDR3 is built from 12 residues. Germline V gene lookup returns CDR1 SNHLY and CDR2 FYNNEI. The CDR3 loop is CASGDWGDEQFF.

The chain recombines TRBV9 with TRBJ2-7; lacking DNA, the TRBD1 call made by TCRdb goes unchecked. Germline CDR1 SGDLS, CDR2 YYNGEE. The CDR3 runs 15 residues. CDR3 sequence: CASSVRGSWDNEQYF.

This sequence joins TRBV4-2 and TRBJ2-7; no DNA is available, so the TRBD2 call from TCRdb remains unchecked. Per germline, CDR1 LGHNA and CDR2 YNFKEQ. The CDR3 length is 18 residues. CDR3 residues: CASSQDGPTSGIFYEQYF.

The rearrangement joins TRBV28 to TRBJ2-1; TCRdb calls TRBD2, which cannot be checked without DNA. Germline CDR1 and CDR2: MDHEN and SYDVKM. CDR3 length equals 17 residues. CDR3 region: CASSLYMVAGAPNEQFF.

The V and J genes are TRBV5-6 and TRBJ2-7. CDR3 length equals 15 residues. In germline, CDR1 is SGHDT, CDR2 YYEEEE. Here the CDR3 reads CASSPNGGGTYEQYF.

The J gene is TRBJ2-4, the V gene TRBV6-1; no DNA is available, so the TRBD2 call from TCRdb remains unchecked. Germline CDR1 is MNHNS and CDR2 is SASEGT. The CDR3 is made up of 15 amino acids. The CDR3 reads CASQSGSRGKNIQYF.

The chain carries TRBV7-2 and TRBJ2-4. The CDR3 consists of 16 residues. Germline V gene sequence: CDR1 SGHTA, CDR2 FQGNSA. The CDR3: CASSDGVNSIWNIQYF.

J is TRBJ1-1 and V is TRBV2; there is no DNA to check the TCRdb D call of TRBD1. The germline V gene has CDR1 SNHLY and CDR2 FYNNEI. This CDR3 is built from 12 residues. This CDR3 reads CAGGQGDTEAFF.

V usage is TRBV30 and J usage is TRBJ2-5; the D call of TRBD2 rests on TCRdb alone, since no DNA is present to check it. The CDR3 totals 14 residues. CDR1 and CDR2 from the germline V gene are GTSNPN and SVGIG (reference sequence). This chain's CDR3 is CACWDWRTQETQYF.

The genes are TRBV4-1 and TRBJ2-2; TCRdb reports TRBD1, a call that lacks DNA to check it against. Germline-derived CDR1 and CDR2 are MGHRA and YSYEKL. The CDR3 covers 14 residues. CDR3 sequence: CASSQAGFHGELFF.